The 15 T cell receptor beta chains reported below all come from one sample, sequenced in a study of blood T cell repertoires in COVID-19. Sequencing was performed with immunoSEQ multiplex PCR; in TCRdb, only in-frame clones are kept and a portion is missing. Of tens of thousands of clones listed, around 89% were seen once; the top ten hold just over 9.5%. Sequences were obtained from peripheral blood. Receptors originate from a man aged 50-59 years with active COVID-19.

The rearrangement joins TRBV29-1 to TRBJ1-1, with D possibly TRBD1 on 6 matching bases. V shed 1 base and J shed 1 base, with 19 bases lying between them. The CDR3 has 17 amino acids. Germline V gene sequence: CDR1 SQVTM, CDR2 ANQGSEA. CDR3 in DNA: TGCAGCGTTGAAGGGGGGGGGCTCACAGGCGGGAACACTGAAGCTTTCTTT. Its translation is CSVEGGGLTGGNTEAFF. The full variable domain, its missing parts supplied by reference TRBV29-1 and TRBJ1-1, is SAVISQKPSRDICQRGTSLTIQCQVDSQVTMMFWYRQQPGQSLTLIATANQGSEATYESGFVIDKFPISRPNLTFSTLTVSNMSPEDSSIYLCSVEGGGLTGGNTEAFFGQGTRLTVV.

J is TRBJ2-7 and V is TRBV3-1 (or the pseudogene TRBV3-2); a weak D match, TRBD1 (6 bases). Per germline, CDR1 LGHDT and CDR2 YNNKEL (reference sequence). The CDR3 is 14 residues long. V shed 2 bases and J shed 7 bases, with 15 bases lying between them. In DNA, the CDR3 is TGTGCCAGCAGCCAATTCGGACAGCTGGGGGAGCAGTACTTC. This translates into CASSQFGQLGEQYF.

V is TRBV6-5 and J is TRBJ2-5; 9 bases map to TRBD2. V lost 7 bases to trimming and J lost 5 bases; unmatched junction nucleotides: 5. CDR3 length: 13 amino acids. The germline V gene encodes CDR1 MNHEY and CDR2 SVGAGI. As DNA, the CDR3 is TGTGCCAGCATCGGAAGCGGGAGGGAGACCCAGTACTTC. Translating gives CASIGSGRETQYF.

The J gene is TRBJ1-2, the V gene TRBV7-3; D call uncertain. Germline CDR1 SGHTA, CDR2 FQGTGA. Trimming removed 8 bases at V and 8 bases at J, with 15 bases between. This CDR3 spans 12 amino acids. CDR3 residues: CASRGSEKGYTF. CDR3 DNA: TGTGCCAGCCGAGGGTCCGAGAAGGGCTACACCTTC.

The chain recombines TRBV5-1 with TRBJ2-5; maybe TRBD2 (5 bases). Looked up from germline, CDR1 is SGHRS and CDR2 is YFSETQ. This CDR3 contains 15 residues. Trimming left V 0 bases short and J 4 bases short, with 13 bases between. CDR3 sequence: CASSLAHGSGETQYF. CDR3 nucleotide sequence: TGCGCCAGCAGCTTGGCCCATGGAAGCGGAGAGACCCAGTACTTC.

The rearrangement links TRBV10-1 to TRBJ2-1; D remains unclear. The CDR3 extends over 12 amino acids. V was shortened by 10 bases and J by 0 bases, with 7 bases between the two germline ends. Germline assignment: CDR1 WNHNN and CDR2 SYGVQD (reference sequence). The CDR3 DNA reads TGCGCCACCTACCTCTCCTACAATGAGCAGTTCTTC. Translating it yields CATYLSYNEQFF.

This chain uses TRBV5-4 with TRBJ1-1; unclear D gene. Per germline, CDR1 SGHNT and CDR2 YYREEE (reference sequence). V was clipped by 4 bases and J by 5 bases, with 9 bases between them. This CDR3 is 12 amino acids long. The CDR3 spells CASSIDGTEAFF. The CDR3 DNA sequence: TGTGCCAGCAGCATCGACGGGACTGAAGCTTTCTTT.

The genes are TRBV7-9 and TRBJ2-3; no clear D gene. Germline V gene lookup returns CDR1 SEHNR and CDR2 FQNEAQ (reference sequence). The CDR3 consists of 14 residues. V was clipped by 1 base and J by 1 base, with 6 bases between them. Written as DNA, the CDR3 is TGTGCCAGCAGCTTAGGGCTGGGCACAGATACGCAGTATTTT. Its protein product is CASSLGLGTDTQYF.

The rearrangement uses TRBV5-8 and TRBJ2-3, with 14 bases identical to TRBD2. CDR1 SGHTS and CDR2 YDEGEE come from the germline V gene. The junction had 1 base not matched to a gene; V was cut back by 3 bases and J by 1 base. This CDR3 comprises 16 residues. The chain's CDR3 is CASSWGLAGGTDTQYF. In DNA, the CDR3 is TGTGCCAGCAGCTGGGGACTAGCGGGGGGCACAGATACGCAGTATTTT.

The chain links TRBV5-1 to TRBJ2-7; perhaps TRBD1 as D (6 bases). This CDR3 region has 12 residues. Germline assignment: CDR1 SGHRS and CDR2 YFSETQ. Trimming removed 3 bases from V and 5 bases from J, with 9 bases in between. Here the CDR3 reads CASSYPGDEQYF. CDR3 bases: TGCGCCAGCAGCTACCCAGGGGACGAGCAGTACTTC.

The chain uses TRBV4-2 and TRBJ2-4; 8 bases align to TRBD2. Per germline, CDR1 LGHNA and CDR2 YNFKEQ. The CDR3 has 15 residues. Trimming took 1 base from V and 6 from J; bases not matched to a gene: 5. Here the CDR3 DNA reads TGTGCCAGCAGCCAAGCAGCGGGAGTACGAAACATTCAGTACTTC. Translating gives CASSQAAGVRNIQYF.

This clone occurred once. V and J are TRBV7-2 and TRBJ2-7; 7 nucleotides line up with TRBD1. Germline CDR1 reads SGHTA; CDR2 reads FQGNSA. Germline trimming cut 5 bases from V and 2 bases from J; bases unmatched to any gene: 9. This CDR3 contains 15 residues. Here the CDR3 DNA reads TGTGCCAGCAGCCGCCAAGGGGGCGGTACCTACGAGCAGTACTTC. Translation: CASSRQGGGTYEQYF.

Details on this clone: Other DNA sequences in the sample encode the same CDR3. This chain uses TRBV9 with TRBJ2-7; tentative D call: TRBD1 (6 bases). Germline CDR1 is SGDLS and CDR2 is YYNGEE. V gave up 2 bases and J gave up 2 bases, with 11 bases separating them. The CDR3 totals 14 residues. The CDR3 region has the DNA TGTGCCAGCAGCGTTGGCACAGGGACCTACGAGCAGTACTTC. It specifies CASSVGTGTYEQYF. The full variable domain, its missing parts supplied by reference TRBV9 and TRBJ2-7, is DSGVTQTPKHLITATGQRVTLRCSPRSGDLSVYWYQQSLDQGLQFLIQYYNGEERAKGNILERFSAQQFPDLHSELNLSSLELGDSALYFCASSVGTGTYEQYFGPGTRLTVT.

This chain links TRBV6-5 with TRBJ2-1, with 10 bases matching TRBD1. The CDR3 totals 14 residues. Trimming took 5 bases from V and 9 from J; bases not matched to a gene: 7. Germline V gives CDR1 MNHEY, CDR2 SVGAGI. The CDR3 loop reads CASSTGQGGFEQFF. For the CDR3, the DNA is TGTGCCAGCAGTACCGGACAGGGGGGCTTTGAGCAGTTCTTC.

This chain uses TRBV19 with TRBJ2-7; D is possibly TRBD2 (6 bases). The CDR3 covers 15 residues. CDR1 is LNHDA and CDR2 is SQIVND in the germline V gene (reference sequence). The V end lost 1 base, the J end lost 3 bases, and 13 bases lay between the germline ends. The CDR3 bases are TGTGCCAGTAGTATAGTCGGGGGAGAGGTCTACGAGCAGTACTTC. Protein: CASSIVGGEVYEQYF.